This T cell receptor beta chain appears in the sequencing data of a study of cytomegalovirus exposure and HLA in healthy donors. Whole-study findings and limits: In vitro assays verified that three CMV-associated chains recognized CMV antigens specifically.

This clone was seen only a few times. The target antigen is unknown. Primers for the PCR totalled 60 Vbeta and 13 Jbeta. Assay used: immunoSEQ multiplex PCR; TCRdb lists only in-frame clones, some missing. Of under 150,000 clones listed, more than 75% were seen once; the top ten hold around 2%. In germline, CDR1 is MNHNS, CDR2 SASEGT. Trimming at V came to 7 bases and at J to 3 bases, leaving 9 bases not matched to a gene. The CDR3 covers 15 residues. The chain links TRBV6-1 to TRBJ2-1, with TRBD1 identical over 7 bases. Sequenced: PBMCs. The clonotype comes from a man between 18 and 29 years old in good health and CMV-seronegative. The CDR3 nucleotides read TGTGCCAGCACCCTTCGGACAGGCCTCTACAATGAGCAGTTCTTC. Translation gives CASTLRTGLYNEQFF.